The clone carrying this TCR beta chain has a handful of counts. The antigen is unknown. The data were obtained in a study of cytomegalovirus exposure and HLA in healthy donors. About the research overall: There were roughly 110 million unique TCR beta sequences, drawn from 150 million to 200 million T cells, in an earlier analysis. For the roughly 400 genotyped donors, over 80% fell within the Caucasian-associated ancestry cluster. Study-wide points: Sequencing likely caused a cluster of highly shared sequence variants.

PCR amplification relied on 60 Vbeta primers (plus 13 Jbeta primers). Method: immunoSEQ multiplex PCR; TCRdb's copy keeps in-frame clones and lacks some. The repertoire holds 95,000 to 150,000 clones, with 70% to 85% as singletons. Trimming cost V 4 bases and J 2 bases, with 12 bases left between them. The CDR3 length is 14 residues. Germline V gene sequence: CDR1 LGHNA, CDR2 YNFKEQ. The chain has TRBV4-2 and TRBJ2-7; tentative D call: TRBD1 (5 bases). The source material was PBMCs. The clonotype comes from a human donor in good health. CDR3 sequence: CASSPTTAPYEQYF. In DNA form, the CDR3 reads TGTGCCAGCAGCCCCACGACAGCCCCCTACGAGCAGTACTTC.